This T cell receptor (beta chain) was sequenced during a study of T-cell reconstitution after alpha-beta-depleted transplantation in children. Points from the study as a whole: About two months after transplant, alpha-beta T cells reportedly came from several hundred expanded graft clones. Surviving recipient T cells and thymic progenitors accounted for the high day-60 TCRbeta diversity observed in some patients. A year had passed since transplant, and T-cell counts and diversity by then came mostly from newly produced T cells.

As for this clonotype: Its target is unknown.

This CDR3 contains 14 residues. Trimming shortened V by 4 bases and J by 0 bases, and 12 bases separated the two germline ends. Germline lookup yields CDR1 GTSNPN and CDR2 SVGIG (reference sequence). This sample's TCRbeta library carried unique molecular identifier barcodes. TCRdb re-analysed the PCR reads in MiXCR, keeping a single row per CDR3 protein. Of 250,000 to 400,000 distinct CDR3 sequences in the sample, 23% are singletons; the top ten hold over 9.5%. The V and J genes are TRBV30 and TRBJ1-1, with D perhaps matching TRBD1 (5 bases). The receptor's source is a male patient under 18 who had a stem cell transplant for acute lymphoblastic leukemia, so the T cells may come from the graft donor. The specimen was PBMCs, mostly from graft donor cells, collected 180 days after TCRalphabeta/CD19-depleted stem cell transplant. CDR3 bases: TGTGCCTGGATCTCTTGGGGGATGAACACTGAAGCTTTCTTT. The encoded protein is CAWISWGMNTEAFF.